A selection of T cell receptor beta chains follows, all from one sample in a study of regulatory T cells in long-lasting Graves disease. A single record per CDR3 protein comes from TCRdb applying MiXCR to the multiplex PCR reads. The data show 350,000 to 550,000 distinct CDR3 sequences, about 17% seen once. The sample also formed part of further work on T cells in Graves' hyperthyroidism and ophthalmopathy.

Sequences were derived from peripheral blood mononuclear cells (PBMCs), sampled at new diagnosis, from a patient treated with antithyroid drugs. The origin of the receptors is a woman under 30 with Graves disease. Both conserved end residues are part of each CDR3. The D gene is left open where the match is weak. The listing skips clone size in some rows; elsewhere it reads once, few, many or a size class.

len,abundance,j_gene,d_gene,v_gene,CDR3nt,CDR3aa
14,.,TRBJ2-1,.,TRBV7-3,TGTGCCAGCAGCTTCGGAGAGAGTTTGGATGAGCAGTTCTTC,CASSFGESLDEQFF
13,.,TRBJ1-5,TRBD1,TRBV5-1,TGCGCCAGCAGCAGGGGGCAGGGTCAGCCCCAGCATTTT,CASSRGQGQPQHF
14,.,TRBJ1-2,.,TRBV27,TGTGCCAGCAGTTCCACCGGCAAACCGGCGGGCTACACCTTC,CASSSTGKPAGYTF
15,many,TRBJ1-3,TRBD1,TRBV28,TGTGCCAGCAGTCGAGGGACAGGGGCTGGAAACACCATATATTTT,CASSRGTGAGNTIYF
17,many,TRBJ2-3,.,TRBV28,TGTGCCAGCAGCGTATTCCGGTCTGAGGCAAACACAGATACGCAGTATTTT,CASSVFRSEANTDTQYF
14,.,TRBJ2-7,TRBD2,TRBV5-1,TGCGCCAGCAGCGTAGCGGGAATTGGTTTCGAGCAGTACTTC,CASSVAGIGFEQYF
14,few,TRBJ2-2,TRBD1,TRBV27,TGTGCCAGCAGAAACAGGGGAAACACCGGGGAGCTGTTTTTT,CASRNRGNTGELFF
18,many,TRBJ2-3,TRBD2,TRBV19,TGTGCCAGTAGTCGAGGGACTAGCGGGATGCACGACACAGATACGCAGTATTTT,CASSRGTSGMHDTDTQYF
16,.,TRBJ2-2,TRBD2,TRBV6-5,TGTGCCAGCAGTTACTCTAGCGGGAGCGGGGCCGGGGAGCTGTTTTTT,CASSYSSGSGAGELFF
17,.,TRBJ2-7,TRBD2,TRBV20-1,TGCAGTGCTAGAGGGGGACTAGCGGGAGCGGGTCTCTACGAGCAGTACTTC,CSARGGLAGAGLYEQYF
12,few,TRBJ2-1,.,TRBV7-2,TGTGCCAGCAGCCCCCCGCTCCATGAGCAGTTCTTC,CASSPPLHEQFF
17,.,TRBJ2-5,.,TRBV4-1,TGCGCCAGCAGCCAAGCCCCCCTAGGGGGGCATCAAGAGACCCAGTACTTC,CASSQAPLGGHQETQYF
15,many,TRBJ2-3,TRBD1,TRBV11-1,TGTGCCAGCAGCTTAGGGACAGGGGGCCAGAATACGCAGTATTTT,CASSLGTGGQNTQYF